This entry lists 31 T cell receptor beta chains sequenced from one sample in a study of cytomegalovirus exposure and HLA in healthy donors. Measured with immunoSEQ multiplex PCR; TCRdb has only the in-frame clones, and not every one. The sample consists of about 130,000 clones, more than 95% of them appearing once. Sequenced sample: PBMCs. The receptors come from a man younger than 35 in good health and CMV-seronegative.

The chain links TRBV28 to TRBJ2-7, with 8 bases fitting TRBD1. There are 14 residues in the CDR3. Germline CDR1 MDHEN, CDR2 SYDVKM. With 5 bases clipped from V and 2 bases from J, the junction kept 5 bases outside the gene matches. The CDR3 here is CASSPGQVTYEQYF. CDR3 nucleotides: TGTGCCAGCAGTCCGGGACAGGTCACCTACGAGCAGTACTTC.

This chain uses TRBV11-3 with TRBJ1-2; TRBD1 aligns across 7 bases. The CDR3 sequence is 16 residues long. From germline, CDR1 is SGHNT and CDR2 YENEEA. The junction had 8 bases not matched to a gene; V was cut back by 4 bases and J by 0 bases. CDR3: CASSSYGTATNYGYTF. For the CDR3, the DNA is TGTGCCAGCAGCTCGTACGGGACAGCCACTAACTATGGCTACACCTTC.

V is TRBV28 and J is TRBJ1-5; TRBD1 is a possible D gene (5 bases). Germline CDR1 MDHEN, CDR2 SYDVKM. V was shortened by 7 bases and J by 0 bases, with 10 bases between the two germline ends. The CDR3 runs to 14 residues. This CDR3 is CASTRGGSNQPQHF. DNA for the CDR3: TGTGCCAGCACCCGGGGGGGTAGCAATCAGCCCCAGCATTTT.

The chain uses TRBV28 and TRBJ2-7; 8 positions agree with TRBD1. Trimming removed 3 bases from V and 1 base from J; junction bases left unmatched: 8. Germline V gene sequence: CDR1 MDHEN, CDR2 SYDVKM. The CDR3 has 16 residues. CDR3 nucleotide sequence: TGTGCCAGCAGTTTCTCGGACAGGGTTTTATCCTACGAGCAGTACTTC. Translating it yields CASSFSDRVLSYEQYF.

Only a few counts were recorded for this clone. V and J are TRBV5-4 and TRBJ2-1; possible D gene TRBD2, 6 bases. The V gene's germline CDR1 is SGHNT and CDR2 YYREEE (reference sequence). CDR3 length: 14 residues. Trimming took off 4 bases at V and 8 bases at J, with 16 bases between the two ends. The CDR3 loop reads CASSPGSSFYEQFF. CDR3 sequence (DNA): TGTGCCAGCAGCCCCGGGAGTAGCTTCTATGAGCAGTTCTTC.

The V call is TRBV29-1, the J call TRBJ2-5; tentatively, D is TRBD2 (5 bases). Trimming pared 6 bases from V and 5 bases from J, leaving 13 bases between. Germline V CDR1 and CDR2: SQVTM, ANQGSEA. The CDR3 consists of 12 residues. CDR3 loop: CSVTRGSETQYF. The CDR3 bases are TGCAGCGTCACCCGAGGGAGCGAGACCCAGTACTTC.

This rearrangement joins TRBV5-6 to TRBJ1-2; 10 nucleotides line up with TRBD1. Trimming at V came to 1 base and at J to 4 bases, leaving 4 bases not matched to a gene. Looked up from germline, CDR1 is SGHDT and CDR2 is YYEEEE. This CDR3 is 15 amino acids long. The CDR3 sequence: CASSLYGTGVYGYTF. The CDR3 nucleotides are TGTGCCAGCAGCTTGTATGGGACAGGGGTCTATGGCTACACCTTC.

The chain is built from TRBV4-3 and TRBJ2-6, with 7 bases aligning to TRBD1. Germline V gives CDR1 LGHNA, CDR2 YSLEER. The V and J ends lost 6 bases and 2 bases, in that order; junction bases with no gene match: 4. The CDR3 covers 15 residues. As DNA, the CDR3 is TGCGCCAGCAGGGTCGACAGGGCTGGGGCCAACGTCCTGACTTTC. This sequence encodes CASRVDRAGANVLTF.

CDR3 in amino acids: CASSLRVGEETQYF. The CDR3, as DNA: TGTGCCAGCAGCTTAAGGGTCGGGGAAGAGACCCAGTACTTC. This sequence joins TRBV11-3 and TRBJ2-5, with D possibly TRBD2 on 5 matching bases. Germline V lookup: CDR1 SGHNT, CDR2 YENEEA. Trimming left V 2 bases short and J 3 bases short, with 10 bases between. The CDR3 is made up of 14 amino acids.

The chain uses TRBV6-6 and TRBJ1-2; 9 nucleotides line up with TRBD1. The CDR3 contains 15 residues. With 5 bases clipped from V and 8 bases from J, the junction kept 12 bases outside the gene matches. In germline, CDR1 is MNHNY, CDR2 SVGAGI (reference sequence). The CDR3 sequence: CASSRLLGQGEGYTF. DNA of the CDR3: TGTGCCAGCAGTCGCCTCCTGGGACAGGGAGAAGGCTACACCTTC.

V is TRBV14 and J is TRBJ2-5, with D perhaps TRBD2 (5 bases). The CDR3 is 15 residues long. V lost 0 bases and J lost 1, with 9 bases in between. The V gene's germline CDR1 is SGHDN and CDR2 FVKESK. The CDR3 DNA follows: TGTGCCAGCAGCCAAGATCTAGCCCTCCAAGAGACCCAGTACTTC. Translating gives CASSQDLALQETQYF.

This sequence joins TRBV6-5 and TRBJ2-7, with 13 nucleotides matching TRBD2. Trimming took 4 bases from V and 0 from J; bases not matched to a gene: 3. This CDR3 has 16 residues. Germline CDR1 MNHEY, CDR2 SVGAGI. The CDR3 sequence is CASSSRTSGSSYEQYF. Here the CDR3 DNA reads TGTGCCAGCAGTTCTCGGACTAGCGGGAGCTCCTACGAGCAGTACTTC.

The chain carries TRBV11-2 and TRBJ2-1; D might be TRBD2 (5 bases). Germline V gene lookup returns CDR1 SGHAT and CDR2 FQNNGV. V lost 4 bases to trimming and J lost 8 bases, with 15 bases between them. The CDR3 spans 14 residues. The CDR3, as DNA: TGTGCCAGCAGCTGGACTGGCGGGTTATATGAGCAGTTCTTC. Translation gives CASSWTGGLYEQFF.

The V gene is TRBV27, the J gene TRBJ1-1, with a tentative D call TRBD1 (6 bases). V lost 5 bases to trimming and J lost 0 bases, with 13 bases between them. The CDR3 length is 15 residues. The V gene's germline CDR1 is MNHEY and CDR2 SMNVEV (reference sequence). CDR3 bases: TGTGCCAGCAGTCCTTTTACAGGGATGAACACTGAAGCTTTCTTT. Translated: CASSPFTGMNTEAFF.

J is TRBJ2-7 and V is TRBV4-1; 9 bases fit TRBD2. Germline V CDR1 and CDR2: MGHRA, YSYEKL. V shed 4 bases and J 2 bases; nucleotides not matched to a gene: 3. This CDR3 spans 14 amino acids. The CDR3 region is CASSLGLATYEQYF. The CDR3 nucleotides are TGCGCCAGCAGCCTTGGACTAGCGACCTACGAGCAGTACTTC.

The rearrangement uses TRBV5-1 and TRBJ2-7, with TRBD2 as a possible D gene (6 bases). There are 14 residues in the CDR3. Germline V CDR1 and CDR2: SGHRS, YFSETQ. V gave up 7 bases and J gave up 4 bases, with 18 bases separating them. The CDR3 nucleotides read TGCGCCAGCCAAGTCGGCGGGAATGCTTACGAGCAGTACTTC. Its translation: CASQVGGNAYEQYF.

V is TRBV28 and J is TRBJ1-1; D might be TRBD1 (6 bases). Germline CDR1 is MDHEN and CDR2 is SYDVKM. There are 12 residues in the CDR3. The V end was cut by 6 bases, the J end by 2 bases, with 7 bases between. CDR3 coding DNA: TGTGCCAGCAGCGGGACAAACACTGAAGCTTTCTTT. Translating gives CASSGTNTEAFF.

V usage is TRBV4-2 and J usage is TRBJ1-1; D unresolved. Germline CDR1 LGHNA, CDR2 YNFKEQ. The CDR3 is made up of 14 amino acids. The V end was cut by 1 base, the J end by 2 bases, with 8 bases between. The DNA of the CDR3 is TGTGCCAGCAGCCAAGGGCACCCCAACACTGAAGCTTTCTTT. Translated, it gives CASSQGHPNTEAFF.

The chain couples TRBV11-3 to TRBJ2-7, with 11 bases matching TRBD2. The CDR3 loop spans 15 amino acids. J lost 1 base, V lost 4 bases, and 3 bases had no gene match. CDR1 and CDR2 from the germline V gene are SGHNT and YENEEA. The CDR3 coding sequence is TGTGCCAGCAGCTCGGGACTAGCGGCTTCCTACGAGCAGTACTTC. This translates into CASSSGLAASYEQYF.

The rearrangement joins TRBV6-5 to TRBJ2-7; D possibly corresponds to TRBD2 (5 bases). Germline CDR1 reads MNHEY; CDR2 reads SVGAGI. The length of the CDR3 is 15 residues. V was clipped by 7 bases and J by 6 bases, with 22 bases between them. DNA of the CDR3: TGTGCCAGCAAGCGGACGGGCGTCTTGTTGGGCGAGCAGTACTTC. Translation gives CASKRTGVLLGEQYF.

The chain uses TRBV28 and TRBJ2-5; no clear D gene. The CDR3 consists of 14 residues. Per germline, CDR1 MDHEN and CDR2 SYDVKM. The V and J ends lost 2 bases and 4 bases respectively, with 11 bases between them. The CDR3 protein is CASSLKTLRETQYF. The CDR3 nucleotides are TGTGCCAGCAGTTTAAAAACCCTAAGAGAGACCCAGTACTTC.

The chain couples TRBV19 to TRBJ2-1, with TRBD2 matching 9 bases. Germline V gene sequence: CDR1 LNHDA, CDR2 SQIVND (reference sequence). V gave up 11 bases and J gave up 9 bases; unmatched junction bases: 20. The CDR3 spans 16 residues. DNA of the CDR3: TGTGCCCGCGTTAGGGCGGGAGGGCCGAGTCGGGGTGAGCAGTTCTTC. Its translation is CARVRAGGPSRGEQFF.

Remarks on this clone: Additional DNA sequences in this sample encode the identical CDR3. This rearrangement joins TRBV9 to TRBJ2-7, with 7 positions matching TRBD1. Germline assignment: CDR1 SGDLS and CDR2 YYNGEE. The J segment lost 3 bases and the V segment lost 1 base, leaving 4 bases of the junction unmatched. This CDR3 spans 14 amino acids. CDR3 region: CASSVLAGGYEQYF. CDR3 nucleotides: TGTGCCAGCAGCGTACTTGCAGGGGGCTACGAGCAGTACTTC.

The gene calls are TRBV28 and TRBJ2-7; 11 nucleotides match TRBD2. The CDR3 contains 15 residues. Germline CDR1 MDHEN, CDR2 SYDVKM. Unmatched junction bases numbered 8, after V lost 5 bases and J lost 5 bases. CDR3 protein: CASSGGSGRADEQYF. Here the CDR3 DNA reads TGTGCCAGCAGTGGCGGTAGCGGGAGGGCCGACGAGCAGTACTTC.

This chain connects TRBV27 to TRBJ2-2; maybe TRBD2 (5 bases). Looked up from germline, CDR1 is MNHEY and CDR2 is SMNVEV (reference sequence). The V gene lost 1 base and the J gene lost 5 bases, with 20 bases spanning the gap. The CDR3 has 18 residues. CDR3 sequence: CASSLWSLRLGETGELFF. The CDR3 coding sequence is TGTGCCAGCAGTTTATGGTCCCTTCGGTTGGGAGAAACCGGGGAGCTGTTTTTT.

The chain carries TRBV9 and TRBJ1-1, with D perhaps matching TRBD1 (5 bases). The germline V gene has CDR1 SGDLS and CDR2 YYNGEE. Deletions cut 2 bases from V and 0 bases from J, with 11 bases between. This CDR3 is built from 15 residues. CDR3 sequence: CASSVRGGMNTEAFF. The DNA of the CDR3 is TGTGCCAGCAGCGTTCGCGGGGGGATGAACACTGAAGCTTTCTTT.

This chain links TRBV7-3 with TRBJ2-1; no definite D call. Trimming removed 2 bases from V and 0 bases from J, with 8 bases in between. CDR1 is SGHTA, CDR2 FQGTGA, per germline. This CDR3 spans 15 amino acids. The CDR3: CASSLGPSSYNEQFF. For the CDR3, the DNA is TGTGCCAGCAGCTTAGGGCCCAGCTCCTACAATGAGCAGTTCTTC.

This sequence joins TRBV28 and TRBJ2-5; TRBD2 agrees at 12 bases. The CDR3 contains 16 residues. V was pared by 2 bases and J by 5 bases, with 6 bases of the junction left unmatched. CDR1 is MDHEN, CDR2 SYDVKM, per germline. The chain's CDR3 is CASSLPGLAGQETQYF. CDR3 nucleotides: TGTGCCAGCAGTTTACCCGGACTAGCGGGACAGGAGACCCAGTACTTC.

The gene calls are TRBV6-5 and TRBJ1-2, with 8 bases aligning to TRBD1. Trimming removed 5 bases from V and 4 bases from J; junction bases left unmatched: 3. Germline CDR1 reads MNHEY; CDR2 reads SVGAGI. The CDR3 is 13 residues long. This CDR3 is CASSMDRVYGYTF. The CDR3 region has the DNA TGTGCCAGCAGTATGGACAGGGTCTATGGCTACACCTTC.

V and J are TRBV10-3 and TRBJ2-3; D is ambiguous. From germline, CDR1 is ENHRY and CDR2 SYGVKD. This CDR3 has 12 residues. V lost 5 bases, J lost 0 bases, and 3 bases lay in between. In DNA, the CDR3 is TGTGCCATCAGTCCGAGCACAGATACGCAGTATTTT. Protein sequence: CAISPSTDTQYF.

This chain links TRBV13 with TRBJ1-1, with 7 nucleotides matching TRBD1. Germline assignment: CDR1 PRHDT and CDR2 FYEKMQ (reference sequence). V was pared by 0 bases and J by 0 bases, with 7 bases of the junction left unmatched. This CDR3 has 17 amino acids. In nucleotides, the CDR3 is TGTGCCAGCAGCTTAGGGCCAGGGGGTTTTGTGAACACTGAAGCTTTCTTT. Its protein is CASSLGPGGFVNTEAFF.